These 25 T cell receptor beta chains came from one sample sequenced in a study of siplizumab effects on memory and regulatory T cells. Method: immunoSEQ multiplex PCR; TCRdb's copy keeps in-frame clones and lacks some. Of roughly 120,000 clones detected, about 95% appear once; the ten largest clones hold roughly 1.5%. Sequencing was done on a sample of non-Treg CD4+ T cells sorted from blood. The origin of the receptors is a human donor in good health.

The chain employs TRBV7-8 and TRBJ1-2, with 9 bases that match TRBD1. V was clipped by 4 bases and J by 4 bases; unmatched bases: 4. CDR1 SGHVS and CDR2 FQNEAQ come from the germline V gene. The CDR3 length is 14 residues. The CDR3 DNA sequence: TGTGCCAGCAGCTCCCGGGACAGGGCCTATGGCTACACCTTC. Translating gives CASSSRDRAYGYTF.

The chain links TRBV23-1 to TRBJ2-5, with a weak D call TRBD2 (7 bases). TRBV23-1 carries the ORF label, with uncertain function. The CDR3 has 15 residues. V was shortened by 11 bases and J by 1 base, with 20 bases between the two germline ends. In DNA, the CDR3 is TGCGCCGGGGGGGGACCCGGGGGCCCCCAAGAGACCCAGTACTTC. Amino acid sequence: CAGGGPGGPQETQYF.

In DNA, the CDR3 is TGTGCCAGCAGCTTACAGTATAGCAATCAGCCCCAGCATTTT. The encoded protein is CASSLQYSNQPQHF. The V gene is TRBV7-2, the J gene TRBJ1-5; the D is unclear. CDR3 length: 14 amino acids. Trimming cost V 2 bases and J 0 bases, with 5 bases left between them. Per the germline V gene, CDR1 is SGHTA and CDR2 is FQGNSA.

Here the CDR3 reads CASSLAPGLANTGELFF. In nucleotides, the CDR3 is TGTGCCAGCAGTTTGGCCCCGGGACTGGCGAACACCGGGGAGCTGTTTTTT. The chain carries TRBV27 and TRBJ2-2, with D possibly TRBD2 on 6 matching bases. This CDR3 contains 17 residues. Germline V gives CDR1 MNHEY, CDR2 SMNVEV (reference sequence). The ends were cut back, 3 bases at V and 0 bases at J, with 14 bases in the middle.

This chain links TRBV4-1 with TRBJ1-5, with 9 bases that match TRBD1. Trimming took 2 bases from V and 4 from J; bases not matched to a gene: 6. CDR3 length: 16 amino acids. CDR1 MGHRA and CDR2 YSYEKL come from the germline V gene. CDR3 in DNA: TGCGCCAGCAGCCAACCTCGGACAGGGGCGAATCAGCCCCAGCATTTT. The encoded protein is CASSQPRTGANQPQHF.

The V call is TRBV27, the J call TRBJ2-7; possibly TRBD2 for D (6 bases). This CDR3 region has 13 residues. V lost 6 bases and J lost 2, with 11 bases in between. Germline V gene data show CDR1 as MNHEY and CDR2 as SMNVEV (reference sequence). CDR3 sequence: CASSFREAYEQYF. CDR3 nucleotide sequence: TGTGCCAGCAGCTTCAGGGAGGCCTACGAGCAGTACTTC.

V is TRBV30 and J is TRBJ1-3; D is perhaps TRBD1 (5 bases). Germline V gene data show CDR1 as GTSNPN and CDR2 as SVGIG (reference sequence). The CDR3 is made up of 12 amino acids. The V and J ends lost 5 bases and 4 bases respectively, with 9 bases between them. The CDR3 reads CAWDSSGNTIYF. As DNA, the CDR3 is TGTGCCTGGGACAGTAGCGGAAACACCATATATTTT.

V gene TRBV7-2 combines with J gene TRBJ2-1; TRBD1 matches 10 bases. The germline V gene encodes CDR1 SGHTA and CDR2 FQGNSA. Trimming took 3 bases from V and 3 from J; bases not matched to a gene: 8. This CDR3 has 17 amino acids. CDR3 DNA: TGTGCCAGCAGCTTGGTGGGGTGGACAGGGGGCTACAATGAGCAGTTCTTC. Its protein is CASSLVGWTGGYNEQFF.

The V gene is TRBV5-6, the J gene TRBJ1-4; maybe TRBD1 (5 bases). This CDR3 comprises 16 residues. Trimming stripped 1 base from V and 3 bases from J, with 13 bases between. Germline CDR1 is SGHDT and CDR2 is YYEEEE. The CDR3 DNA sequence: TGTGCCAGCAGCTTGCAATCCCCGGGGGCTAATGAAAAACTGTTTTTT. It specifies CASSLQSPGANEKLFF.

This chain connects TRBV7-7 to TRBJ2-5; D unresolved. The V end was cut by 5 bases, the J end by 5 bases, with 12 bases between. This CDR3 has 13 residues. Germline V gene sequence: CDR1 SSHAT, CDR2 FNYEAQ (reference sequence). CDR3 nucleotide sequence: TGTGCCAGCAGCCCCCGGCCTGCGGAGACCCAGTACTTC. Protein: CASSPRPAETQYF.

This chain connects TRBV5-1 to TRBJ1-1, with D unclear. Germline V gene data show CDR1 as SGHRS and CDR2 as YFSETQ. CDR3 length equals 14 residues. Trimming cost V 0 bases and J 3 bases, with 9 bases left between them. CDR3 in DNA: TGCGCCAGCAGCTTGGGACTGGCGGACACTGAAGCTTTCTTT. Residues: CASSLGLADTEAFF.

The CDR3 is CASSLGLTTYEQYF. In DNA form, the CDR3 reads TGCGCCAGCAGCTTGGGGCTGACTACCTACGAGCAGTACTTC. This chain joins TRBV5-1 and TRBJ2-7; D perhaps matches TRBD2 (5 bases). The germline V gene has CDR1 SGHRS and CDR2 YFSETQ. The CDR3 has 14 residues. V lost 0 bases to trimming and J lost 2 bases, with 9 bases between them.

V and J are TRBV18 and TRBJ2-2, with D perhaps TRBD1 (6 bases). Germline V gene sequence: CDR1 KGHSH, CDR2 LQKENI. The V end lost 8 bases, the J end lost 1 base, and 11 bases lay between the germline ends. The CDR3 runs 14 residues. This chain's CDR3 is CASRRQENTGELFF. The CDR3 DNA reads TGTGCCAGCCGTCGACAGGAGAACACCGGGGAGCTGTTTTTT.

The chain joins TRBV29-1 to TRBJ2-5, with 8 bases that match TRBD2. Germline lookup yields CDR1 SQVTM and CDR2 ANQGSEA. J lost 4 bases, V lost 0 bases, and 1 base had no gene match. CDR3 length: 13 amino acids. In nucleotides, the CDR3 is TGCAGCGTTGAAGATCTAGCGGGAGAGACCCAGTACTTC. Encoded protein: CSVEDLAGETQYF.

This sequence joins TRBV5-1 and TRBJ2-3; 9 bases are shared with TRBD1. The CDR3 contains 16 residues. CDR1 is SGHRS, CDR2 YFSETQ, per germline. V lost 5 bases and J lost 2; bases outside the gene matches: 9. The CDR3 bases are TGCGCCAGCAGGGTACAGGGGGCGCAAACCACAGATACGCAGTATTTT. This gives the protein CASRVQGAQTTDTQYF.

The chain uses TRBV5-1 and TRBJ2-3, with 7 bases that match TRBD1. This CDR3 has 14 residues. CDR1 is SGHRS and CDR2 is YFSETQ in the germline V gene. V lost 2 bases, J lost 3 bases, and 3 bases stayed unmatched. The CDR3 coding sequence is TGCGCCAGCAGCTTTACAGGGGTAACAGATACGCAGTATTTT. Protein sequence: CASSFTGVTDTQYF.

This chain uses TRBV5-1 with TRBJ1-6; no firm D call. V lost 0 bases to trimming and J lost 0 bases, with 7 bases between them. The CDR3 totals 16 residues. Germline V lookup: CDR1 SGHRS, CDR2 YFSETQ. CDR3: CASSLVQSSYNSPLHF. CDR3 DNA: TGCGCCAGCAGCTTGGTTCAGAGCTCCTATAATTCACCCCTCCACTTT.

The V and J genes are TRBV30 and TRBJ2-7; D is possibly TRBD1 or TRBD2 (5 bases each). CDR1 and CDR2 (germline): GTSNPN, SVGIG (reference sequence). V was pared by 0 bases and J by 6 bases, with 15 bases between. This CDR3 comprises 14 residues. This CDR3 reads CAWSVVGELGEQYF. In DNA form, the CDR3 reads TGTGCCTGGAGTGTAGTAGGGGAGCTCGGCGAGCAGTACTTC.

This clone was picked up one time. The chain couples TRBV4-2 to TRBJ2-7, with D unclear. Germline assignment: CDR1 LGHNA and CDR2 YNFKEQ. The CDR3 runs 15 residues. The V gene lost 3 bases and the J gene lost 0 bases, with 12 bases spanning the gap. The CDR3 nucleotides are TGTGCCAGCAGCCAGGGTTTTGAGGACTCCTACGAGCAGTACTTC. Protein: CASSQGFEDSYEQYF.

The chain is built from TRBV28 and TRBJ2-7; D ambiguous. V was clipped by 5 bases and J by 0 bases, with 5 bases between them. CDR1 and CDR2 (germline): MDHEN, SYDVKM. This CDR3 spans 12 amino acids. Here the CDR3 DNA reads TGTGCCAGCAGTGTCAGCTCCTACGAGCAGTACTTC. Amino acids: CASSVSSYEQYF.

CDR3 region: CASSFGENTEAFF. Written as DNA, the CDR3 is TGCGCCAGCAGCTTTGGGGAGAACACTGAAGCTTTCTTT. The chain is built from TRBV5-1 and TRBJ1-1, with unresolved D. Germline V gene lookup returns CDR1 SGHRS and CDR2 YFSETQ. V shed 2 bases and J shed 1 base, with 6 bases lying between them. The CDR3 spans 13 residues.

V and J are TRBV5-4 and TRBJ1-1; 7 bases are shared with TRBD1. This CDR3 region has 17 residues. V gave up 0 bases and J gave up 0 bases; unmatched junction bases: 8. Germline V gives CDR1 SGHNT, CDR2 YYREEE (reference sequence). The CDR3 DNA reads as TGTGCCAGCAGCTTGGGACAGGGACCGGGGGTGAACACTGAAGCTTTCTTT. Its protein is CASSLGQGPGVNTEAFF.

The rearrangement uses TRBV5-4 and TRBJ2-7; D perhaps matches TRBD2 (6 bases). The ends were cut back, 4 bases at V and 3 bases at J, with 29 bases in the middle. CDR1 is SGHNT and CDR2 is YYREEE in the germline V gene (reference sequence). This CDR3 spans 19 amino acids. This CDR3 reads CASSPGVGRLVRAFYEQYF. CDR3 nucleotides: TGTGCCAGCAGCCCGGGAGTGGGGAGACTAGTTCGAGCTTTCTACGAGCAGTACTTC.

V and J are TRBV5-4 and TRBJ2-3; 13 bases line up with TRBD2. CDR1 and CDR2 from the germline V gene are SGHNT and YYREEE (reference sequence). This CDR3 comprises 15 residues. V was clipped by 2 bases and J by 5 bases; unmatched bases: 2. The CDR3 region has the DNA TGTGCCAGCAGCTTACTAGCGGGGGGGCGAGATACGCAGTATTTT. Encoded protein: CASSLLAGGRDTQYF. Based on the CDR3 plus reference TRBV5-4 and TRBJ2-3, the full variable domain is ETGVTQSPTHLIKTRGQQVTLRCSSQSGHNTVSWYQQALGQGPQFIFQYYREEENGRGNFPPRFSGLQFPNYSSELNVNALELDDSALYLCASSLLAGGRDTQYFGPGTRLTVL.

This clone was detected once. This specimen includes other DNA sequences encoding the same CDR3. The chain uses TRBV2 and TRBJ1-1; D gene unclear. The V gene's germline CDR1 is SNHLY and CDR2 FYNNEI. The V end lost 4 bases, the J end lost 0 bases, and 3 bases lay between the germline ends. The CDR3 consists of 12 residues. CDR3 sequence: CASSALNTEAFF. CDR3 nucleotide sequence: TGTGCCAGCAGTGCCCTGAACACTGAAGCTTTCTTT.